The 2 T cell receptor beta chains in this list originate from one sample, sequenced in a study of T cells after yellow fever vaccination. TCRdb reprocessed the 5' RACE reads via MiXCR and lists one record per CDR3 protein. The sample consists of roughly 180,000 distinct CDR3 sequences, approximately 6.2% of them appearing once. This sample comprised CD4+ T cells sorted from PBMCs, obtained on the day of the first yellow fever vaccination. Source of these receptors: a man aged 18-30 years who received the YFV17D yellow fever vaccine.

This clonotype was detected ten times or more. The chain carries TRBV6-2 or TRBV6-3 and TRBJ1-2; D is undetermined. This CDR3 contains 11 residues. Per the germline V gene, CDR1 is MNHEY and CDR2 is SVGEGT. V was pared by 4 bases and J by 4 bases, with 4 bases between. CDR3 sequence: CASSWTYGYTF. The CDR3 nucleotides are TGTGCCAGCAGTTGGACCTATGGCTACACCTTC.

There are a few counts of this clonotype. The chain's CDR3 is CASSFRRSETQYF. The CDR3 nucleotides read TGTGCCAGCAGCTTCCGCCGCTCAGAGACCCAGTACTTC. The rearrangement joins TRBV7-2 to TRBJ2-5, with D unresolved. With 3 bases removed from V and 4 bases from J, the gap between germline ends came to 9 bases. The CDR3 is 13 amino acids. Per the germline V gene, CDR1 is SGHTA and CDR2 is FQGNSA.